The rows below give T cell receptor beta chains drawn from one sample of a study of T cells in Graves' hyperthyroidism and ophthalmopathy. MiXCR, run by TCRdb on the multiplex PCR reads, gives a single entry per CDR3 protein. The data show 620,000 or so distinct CDR3 sequences, with approximately 14% seen just once and around 13% held by the top ten. Material: blood. These receptors all stem from a woman in her fifties or sixties with Graves' ophthalmopathy. Both conserved end residues are part of each CDR3. D genes are given only for firm matches. Only part of the rows carry a size: once, few, many, or a class if the clone is expanded.

>TRBJ1-6|few|NA|TRBV6-5
TGTGCCAGCAGTTACGCCAGGAATTCACCCCTCCACTTT
CASSYARNSPLHF
>TRBJ2-1|many|NA|TRBV20-1
TGCAGTGCTAAGGCCCTAGCGCCCCTTTCCGTTGAGCAGTTCTTC
CSAKALAPLSVEQFF
>TRBJ2-1|many|TRBD1|TRBV5-1
TGCGCCAGCAGCTTCGGACAGGGGTTCAATGAGCAGTTCTTC
CASSFGQGFNEQFF
>TRBJ1-6|NA|NA|TRBV15
TGTGCCACCAGCAGCACAAATTCACCCCTCCACTTT
CATSSTNSPLHF
>TRBJ1-6|many|NA|TRBV7-3
TGTGCCAGCAGCTTAATTCAGTATTCACCCCTCCACTTT
CASSLIQYSPLHF
>TRBJ2-3|many|NA|TRBV20-1
TGCAGTGCCCAGCGTCATTTCGTCTCGGATACGCAGTATTTT
CSAQRHFVSDTQYF
>TRBJ1-2|few|TRBD1|TRBV29-1
TGCAGCGTTGAACAACAGGGGGACAGGGGCCCCTATGGCTACACCTTC
CSVEQQGDRGPYGYTF
>TRBJ2-1|many|TRBD1|TRBV20-1
TGCAGTGCTAGGAGGACTGACAGGGCGAATGAGCAGTTCTTC
CSARRTDRANEQFF
>TRBJ2-3|NA|TRBD2|TRBV7-9
TGTGCCAGCAGCTTAGGATCCGGGACTAGCGGCCACACAGATACGCAGTATTTT
CASSLGSGTSGHTDTQYF
>TRBJ1-2|many|NA|TRBV12-3/TRBV12-4
TGTGCCATCCTTGAGGGGTTTTACTATGGCTACACCTTC
CAILEGFYYGYTF
>TRBJ2-5|many|TRBD2|TRBV29-1
TGCAGCGTTGAATTCCGTCTAGCGGGAGGGCCCGAACAAGAGACCCAGTACTTC
CSVEFRLAGGPEQETQYF
>TRBJ1-6|few|NA|TRBV27
TGTGCCAGCAGTTTATTCTTGGGACATCCGAGCTCCTATAATTCACCCCTCCACTTT
CASSLFLGHPSSYNSPLHF
>TRBJ1-3|many|TRBD1|TRBV18
TGTGCCAGCTCACAGGGACAGGGAATCTCTGGAAACACCATATATTTT
CASSQGQGISGNTIYF
>TRBJ2-1|few|NA|TRBV6-2/TRBV6-3
TGTGCCAGCAGTTACGAAGTTAGTCCGACCAATGAGCAGTTCTTC
CASSYEVSPTNEQFF
>TRBJ2-7|many|TRBD1|TRBV30
TGTGCCTGGGGGACAGGAGCTGTTGAGCAGTACTTC
CAWGTGAVEQYF
>TRBJ1-6|many|NA|TRBV12-3/TRBV12-4
TGTGCCAGCAGTTTTTCGGATAATTCACCCCTCCACTTT
CASSFSDNSPLHF
>TRBJ2-3|NA|NA|TRBV18
TGTGCCAGCTCACCACGCGGGGCGGGAACCACAGATACGCAGTATTTT
CASSPRGAGTTDTQYF
>TRBJ1-2|many|NA|TRBV10-3
TGTGCCATCAGCCCGGGATCAGGCTACACCTTC
CAISPGSGYTF
>TRBJ2-7|few|TRBD2|TRBV5-1
TGCGCCAGCAGCACTTTCAGGACTAGCGGGAGGGCCGACGAGCAGTACTTC
CASSTFRTSGRADEQYF
>TRBJ1-1|NA|NA|TRBV20-1
TGCAGTGCTAGAGTCCCCGCTGAAGCTTTCTTT
CSARVPAEAFF
>TRBJ1-4|many|NA|TRBV28
TGTGCCAGCAGTTTGAGGGGTTTGGAACCCCATTTACGTGAAAAACTGTTTTTT
CASSLRGLEPHLREKLFF
>TRBJ1-1|many|NA|TRBV24-1
TGTGCCACCAGTGATTCCAACAGGGTGTTCGGAGCTTTCTTT
CATSDSNRVFGAFF
>TRBJ1-2|NA|NA|TRBV20-1
TGCAGTGCTAGACGACAGAAGTTTCGGGGCTACACCTTC
CSARRQKFRGYTF
>TRBJ2-7|few|NA|TRBV25-1
TGTGCCAGCAGTGGAGGGACACTGACCTACGAGCAGTACTTC
CASSGGTLTYEQYF
>TRBJ1-2|many|NA|TRBV7-2
TGTGCCAGCAGCTTGTTATTCTATGGCTACACCTTC
CASSLLFYGYTF
>TRBJ2-1|NA|TRBD2|TRBV11-2
TGTGCCAGCAGCAAACGACTAGCGGACTCCTACAATGAGCAGTTCTTC
CASSKRLADSYNEQFF
>TRBJ2-1|many|TRBD1|TRBV20-1
TGCAGTGCTAGATCCCCGCCGGGGGGACAGGGGGCCATCAATGAGCAGTTCTTC
CSARSPPGGQGAINEQFF
>TRBJ2-1|many|NA|TRBV12-3/TRBV12-4
TGTGCCAGCAGACGGGACAACAAAGGATACAATGAGCAGTTCTTC
CASRRDNKGYNEQFF
>TRBJ2-7|many|TRBD2|TRBV5-6
TGTGCCAGCACTTGGACTAGCGGGAGCGGCGAGCAGTACTTC
CASTWTSGSGEQYF
>TRBJ2-5|few|NA|TRBV5-1
TGCGCCAGCAGCTTGGCGGGCTCTGCTAGGGAGACCCAGTACTTC
CASSLAGSARETQYF
>TRBJ2-3|many|TRBD2|TRBV6-1
TGTGCCAGCAGTACAACTAGCGGGGAAAACACAGATACGCAGTATTTT
CASSTTSGENTDTQYF
>TRBJ2-3|NA|TRBD2|TRBV20-1
TGCAGTGCTAGTAGACTAGCACACTTCACAGATACGCAGTATTTT
CSASRLAHFTDTQYF
>TRBJ2-2|NA|NA|TRBV6-2/TRBV6-3
TGTGCCAGCAGTTCTGAAATTAACACCGGGGAGCTGTTTTTT
CASSSEINTGELFF
>TRBJ1-4|NA|TRBD1|TRBV2
TGTGCCAGCAGGGGACAGGGCATTAATGAAAAACTGTTTTTT
CASRGQGINEKLFF
>TRBJ2-7|many|NA|TRBV7-3
TGTGCCAGCAGCTTAAAGCATGGGAACTCCTACGAGCAGTACTTC
CASSLKHGNSYEQYF
>TRBJ1-1|many|NA|TRBV5-1
TGCGCCAGCAGCTTGGCCAACCTCGGTGGAAACACTGAAGCTTTCTTT
CASSLANLGGNTEAFF
>TRBJ2-7|many|NA|TRBV7-9
TGTGCCAGCAGCTTAGCCGGGCGGGGGCTGGACGAGCAGTACTTC
CASSLAGRGLDEQYF
>TRBJ2-1|many|TRBD1|TRBV5-1
TGCGCCAGCAGCACACAGGGGATCAACAATGAGCAGTTCTTC
CASSTQGINNEQFF
>TRBJ2-1|NA|NA|TRBV4-2
TGTGCCAGCAGCCAAGTAAAAAGCTCCTACAATGAGCAGTTCTTC
CASSQVKSSYNEQFF
>TRBJ1-4|few|NA|TRBV28
TGTGCCAGCGGCCGGGGACGAAAACTGTTTTTT
CASGRGRKLFF
>TRBJ2-5|NA|NA|TRBV5-5
TGTGCCAGCAGCTTGGCCCTACTAGATAAGGAGACCCAGTACTTC
CASSLALLDKETQYF
>TRBJ1-4|many|TRBD1|TRBV7-3
TGTGCCAGCAGCCAAAGGACAGGGATCAGAGAAAAACTGTTTTTT
CASSQRTGIREKLFF
>TRBJ2-1|many|TRBD2|TRBV7-2
TGTGCCAGCAGCTTAGCACTAGCGGGAGTGGGTAATGAGCAGTTCTTC
CASSLALAGVGNEQFF
>TRBJ1-4|many|NA|TRBV27
TGTGCCAGCAGTTCTCCGGGACAATATGAAAAACTGTTTTTT
CASSSPGQYEKLFF
>TRBJ2-7|many|TRBD1|TRBV11-2
TGTGCCAGCAGTCCCGGGACAGGGGGGGAGCAGTACTTC
CASSPGTGGEQYF
>TRBJ2-7|many|TRBD1|TRBV7-8
TGTGCCAGCAGCTTAGACAGGGGGTTTAGGTACGAGCAGTACTTC
CASSLDRGFRYEQYF
>TRBJ2-3|few|NA|TRBV11-3
TGTGCCTCGGGAGGGGGCTCGCAGTATTTT
CASGGGSQYF